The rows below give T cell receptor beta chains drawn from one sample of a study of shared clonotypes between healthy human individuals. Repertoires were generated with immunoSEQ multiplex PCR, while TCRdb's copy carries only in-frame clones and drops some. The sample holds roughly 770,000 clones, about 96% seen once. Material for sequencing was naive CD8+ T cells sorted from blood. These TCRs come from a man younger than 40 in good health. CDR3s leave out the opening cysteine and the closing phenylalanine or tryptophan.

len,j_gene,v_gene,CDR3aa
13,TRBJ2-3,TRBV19,ASSIVRDPTDTQY
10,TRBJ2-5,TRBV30,AWQGQQETQY
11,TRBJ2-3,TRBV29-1,SVDWQGPDTQY
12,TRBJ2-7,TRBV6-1,ASSDSGLVYEQY
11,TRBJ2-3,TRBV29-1,SVRDSREDTQY
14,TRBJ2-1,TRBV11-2,ASSPGTSGRYNEQF
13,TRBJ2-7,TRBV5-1,ASSLEAREAYEQY
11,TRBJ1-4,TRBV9,ASSGDVNEKLF
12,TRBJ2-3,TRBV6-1,ASSAWTGTDTQY
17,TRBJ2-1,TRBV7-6,ASSIQGRFGLSSYNEQF
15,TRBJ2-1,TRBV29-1,SVDTGGQGCCWDEQF
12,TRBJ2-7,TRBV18,ASSPPGQFYEQY
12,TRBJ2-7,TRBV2,ASSESDLDYEQY